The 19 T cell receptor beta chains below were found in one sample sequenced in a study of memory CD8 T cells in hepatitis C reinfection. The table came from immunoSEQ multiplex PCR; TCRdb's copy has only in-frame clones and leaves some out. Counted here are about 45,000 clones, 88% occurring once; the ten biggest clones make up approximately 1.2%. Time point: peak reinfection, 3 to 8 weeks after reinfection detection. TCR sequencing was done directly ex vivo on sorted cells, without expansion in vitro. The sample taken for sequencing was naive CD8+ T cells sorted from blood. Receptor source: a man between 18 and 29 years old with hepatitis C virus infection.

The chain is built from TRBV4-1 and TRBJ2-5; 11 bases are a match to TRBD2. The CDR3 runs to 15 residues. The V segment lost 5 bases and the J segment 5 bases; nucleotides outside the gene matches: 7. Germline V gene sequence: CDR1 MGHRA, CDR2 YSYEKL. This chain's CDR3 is CASSVPGLAAETQYF. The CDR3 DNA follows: TGCGCCAGCAGCGTACCGGGACTAGCGGCGGAGACCCAGTACTTC.

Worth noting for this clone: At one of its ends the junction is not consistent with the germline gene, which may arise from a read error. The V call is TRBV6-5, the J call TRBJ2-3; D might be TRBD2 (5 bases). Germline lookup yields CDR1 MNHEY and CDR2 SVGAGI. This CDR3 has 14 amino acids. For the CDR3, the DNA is TGTGCCAGCAGTTACTCGGGAGTCCTTGATACGCGGTATTTT. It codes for CASSYSGVLDTRYF.

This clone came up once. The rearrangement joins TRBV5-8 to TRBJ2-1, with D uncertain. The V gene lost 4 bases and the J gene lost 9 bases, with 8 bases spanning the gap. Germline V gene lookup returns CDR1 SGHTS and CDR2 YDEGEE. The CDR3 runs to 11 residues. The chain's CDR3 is CASSPVLEQFF. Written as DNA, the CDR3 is TGTGCCAGCAGCCCGGTGCTTGAGCAGTTCTTC.

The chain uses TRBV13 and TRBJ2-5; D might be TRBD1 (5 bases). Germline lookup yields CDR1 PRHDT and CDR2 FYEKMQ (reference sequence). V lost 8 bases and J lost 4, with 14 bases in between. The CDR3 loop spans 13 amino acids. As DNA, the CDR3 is TGTGCCAGCGGTGACAGTACTTTAGAGACCCAGTACTTC. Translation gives CASGDSTLETQYF.

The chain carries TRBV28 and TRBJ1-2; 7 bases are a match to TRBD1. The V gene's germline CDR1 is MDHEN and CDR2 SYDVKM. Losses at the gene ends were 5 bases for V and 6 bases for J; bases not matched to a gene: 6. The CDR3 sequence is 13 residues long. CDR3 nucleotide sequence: TGTGCCAGCAGTGACAGGGCAGCTGATGGCTACACCTTC. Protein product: CASSDRAADGYTF.

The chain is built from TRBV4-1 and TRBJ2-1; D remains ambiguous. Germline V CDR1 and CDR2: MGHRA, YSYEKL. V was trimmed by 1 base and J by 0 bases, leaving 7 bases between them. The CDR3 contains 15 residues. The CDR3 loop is CASSQAPDSYNEQFF. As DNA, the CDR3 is TGCGCCAGCAGCCAAGCACCAGACTCCTACAATGAGCAGTTCTTC.

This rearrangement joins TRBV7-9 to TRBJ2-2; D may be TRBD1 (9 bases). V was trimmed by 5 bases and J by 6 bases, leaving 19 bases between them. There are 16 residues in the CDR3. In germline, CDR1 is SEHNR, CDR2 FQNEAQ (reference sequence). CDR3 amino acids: CASSAGGQGSAGELFF. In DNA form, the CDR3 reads TGTGCCAGCAGCGCGGGGGGACAGGGTTCAGCCGGGGAGCTGTTTTTT.

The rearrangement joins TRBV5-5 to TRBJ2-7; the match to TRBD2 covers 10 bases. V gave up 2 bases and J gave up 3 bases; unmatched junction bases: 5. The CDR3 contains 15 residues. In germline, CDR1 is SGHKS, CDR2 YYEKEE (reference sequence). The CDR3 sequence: CASSFALAGDYEQYF. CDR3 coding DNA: TGTGCCAGCAGCTTCGCCCTAGCGGGAGACTACGAGCAGTACTTC.

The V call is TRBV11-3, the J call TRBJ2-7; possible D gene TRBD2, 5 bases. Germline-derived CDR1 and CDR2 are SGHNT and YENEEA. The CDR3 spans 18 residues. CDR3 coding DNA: TGTGCCAGCAACTTAGAGGTCGGCGGGTTCAAGGGCAACTACGAGCAGTACGTC. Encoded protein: CASNLEVGGFKGNYEQYV.

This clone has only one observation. The CDR3 nucleotides read TGTGCCAGCAGCCCAGGGGAGGGGTCCTACGAGCAGTACTTC. This encodes CASSPGEGSYEQYF. This chain connects TRBV7-9 to TRBJ2-7, with D possibly TRBD2 on 7 matching bases. Deletions cut 5 bases from V and 1 base from J, with 12 bases between. The CDR3 covers 14 residues. Germline-derived CDR1 and CDR2 are SEHNR and FQNEAQ (reference sequence).

CDR3 bases: TGCAGCGCCGAGGGGGGGGGCGGGGAAGATGAAAAACTGTTTTTT. This gives the protein CSAEGGGGEDEKLFF. The chain couples TRBV29-1 to TRBJ1-4, with D tentatively TRBD1 (6 bases). The germline V and J ends were trimmed by 7 bases and 6 bases, with 21 bases remaining between them. Germline V gene data show CDR1 as SQVTM and CDR2 as ANQGSEA. The CDR3 runs to 15 residues.

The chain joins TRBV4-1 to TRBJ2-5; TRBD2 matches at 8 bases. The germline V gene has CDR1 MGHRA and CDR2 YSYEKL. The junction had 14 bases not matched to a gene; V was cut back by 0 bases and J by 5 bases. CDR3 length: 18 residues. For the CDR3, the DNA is TGCGCCAGCAGCCAAGAGGGGTATGAAGAAGCGGGGGTGGAGACCCAGTACTTC. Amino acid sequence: CASSQEGYEEAGVETQYF.

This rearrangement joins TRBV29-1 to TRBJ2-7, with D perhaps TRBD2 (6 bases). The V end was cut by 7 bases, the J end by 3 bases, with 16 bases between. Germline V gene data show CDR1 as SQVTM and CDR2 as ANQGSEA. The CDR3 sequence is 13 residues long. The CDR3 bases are TGCAGCGCCATCTCTGGGCGGGACTACGAGCAGTACTTC. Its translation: CSAISGRDYEQYF.

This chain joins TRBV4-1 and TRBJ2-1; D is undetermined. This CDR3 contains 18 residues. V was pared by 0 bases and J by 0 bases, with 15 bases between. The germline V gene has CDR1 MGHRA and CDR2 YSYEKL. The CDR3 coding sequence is TGCGCCAGCAGCCAAGATGGAGTGGCGGTAGTCTCCTACAATGAGCAGTTCTTC. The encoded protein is CASSQDGVAVVSYNEQFF.

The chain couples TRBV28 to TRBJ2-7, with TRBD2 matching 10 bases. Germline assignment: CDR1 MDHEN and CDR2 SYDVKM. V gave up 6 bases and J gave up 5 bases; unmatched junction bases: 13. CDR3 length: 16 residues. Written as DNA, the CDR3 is TGTGCCAGCAGCCCCCCGGCGGCTAGCGGGAGCCACGAGCAGTACTTC. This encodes CASSPPAASGSHEQYF.

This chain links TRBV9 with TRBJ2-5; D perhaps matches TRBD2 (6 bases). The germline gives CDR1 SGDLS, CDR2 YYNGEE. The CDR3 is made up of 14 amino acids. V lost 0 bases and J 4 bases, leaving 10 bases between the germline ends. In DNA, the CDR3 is TGTGCCAGCAGCGTAGCGGGAGTCGGAGAGACCCAGTACTTC. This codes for CASSVAGVGETQYF.

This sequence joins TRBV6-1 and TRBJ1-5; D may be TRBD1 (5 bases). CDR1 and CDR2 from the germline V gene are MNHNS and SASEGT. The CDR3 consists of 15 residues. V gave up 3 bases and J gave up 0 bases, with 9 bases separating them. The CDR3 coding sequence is TGTGCCAGCAGTGACAGGGCGTATAGCAATCAGCCCCAGCATTTT. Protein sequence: CASSDRAYSNQPQHF.

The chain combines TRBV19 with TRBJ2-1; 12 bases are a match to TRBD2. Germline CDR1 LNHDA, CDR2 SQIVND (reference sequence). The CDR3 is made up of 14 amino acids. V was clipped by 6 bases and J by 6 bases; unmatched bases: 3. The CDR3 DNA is TGTGCCAGTAGCCCGACTAGCGGGGGCAATGAGCAGTTCTTC. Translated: CASSPTSGGNEQFF.

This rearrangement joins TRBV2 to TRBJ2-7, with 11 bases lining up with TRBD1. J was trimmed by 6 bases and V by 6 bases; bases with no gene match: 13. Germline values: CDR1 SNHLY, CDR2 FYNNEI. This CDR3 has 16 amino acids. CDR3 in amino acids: CASSPTGTGGLGEQYV. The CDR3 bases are TGTGCCAGCAGCCCTACCGGGACAGGGGGACTGGGCGAGCAGTACGTC.